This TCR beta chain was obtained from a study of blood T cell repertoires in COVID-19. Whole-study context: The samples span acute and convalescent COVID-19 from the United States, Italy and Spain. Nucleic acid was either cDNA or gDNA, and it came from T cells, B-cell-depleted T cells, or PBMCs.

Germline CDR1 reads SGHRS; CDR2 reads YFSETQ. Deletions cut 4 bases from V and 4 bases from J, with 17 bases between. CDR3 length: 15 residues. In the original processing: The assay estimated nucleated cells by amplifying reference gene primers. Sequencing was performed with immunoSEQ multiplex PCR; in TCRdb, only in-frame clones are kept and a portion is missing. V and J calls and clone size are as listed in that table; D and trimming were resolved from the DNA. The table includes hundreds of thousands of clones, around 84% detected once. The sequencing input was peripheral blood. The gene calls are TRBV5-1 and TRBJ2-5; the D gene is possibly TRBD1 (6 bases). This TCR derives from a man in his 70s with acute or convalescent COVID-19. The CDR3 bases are TGCGCCAGCAGCCGACGCTCTGGGGGCCTAGAGACCCAGTACTTC. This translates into CASSRRSGGLETQYF.